Listed below are T cell receptor beta chains from one sample, sequenced in a study of regulatory T cells in long-lasting Graves disease. TCRdb re-derived calls from the multiplex PCR reads in MiXCR, one entry per CDR3 protein. There are around 250,000 distinct CDR3 sequences in the sample; around 20% occur only once, and 11% to 15% lies in the top ten. Sequenced here: peripheral blood mononuclear cells (PBMCs), sampled at new diagnosis, from a patient treated with antithyroid drugs. The receptors stem from a female donor with Graves disease. The CDR3 runs from the conserved cysteine through the conserved F or W. The order of the fields is clone size, D gene, J gene, V gene, CDR3 protein, CDR3 DNA. A D gene is named only where the DNA matches it firmly. Not every row has a clone size; where given, it reads once, few, many or a size class.

clone size: few; D gene: -; J gene: TRBJ1-3; V gene: TRBV4-3; CDR3 protein: CASSQDGDGGNTIYF; CDR3 DNA: TGCGCCAGCAGCCAAGATGGGGACGGAGGAAACACCATATATTTT
clone size: -; D gene: -; J gene: TRBJ1-3; V gene: TRBV4-3; CDR3 protein: CASSPDSGRGNTIYF; CDR3 DNA: TGCGCCAGCAGCCCAGATTCCGGGCGAGGAAACACCATATATTTT
clone size: many; D gene: -; J gene: TRBJ1-5; V gene: TRBV10-1; CDR3 protein: CASRQGDQPQHF; CDR3 DNA: TGCGCCAGCAGACAGGGAGATCAGCCCCAGCATTTT
clone size: many; D gene: -; J gene: TRBJ2-1; V gene: TRBV7-3; CDR3 protein: CASSLTVADGGNEQFF; CDR3 DNA: TGTGCCAGCAGCTTAACGGTGGCGGATGGGGGCAATGAGCAGTTCTTC
clone size: once; D gene: TRBD1; J gene: TRBJ1-2; V gene: TRBV19; CDR3 protein: CASSTGTGARGYTF; CDR3 DNA: TGTGCCAGTAGTACCGGGACAGGGGCTCGTGGCTACACCTTC
clone size: -; D gene: -; J gene: TRBJ1-2; V gene: TRBV30; CDR3 protein: CAWSVQGYYGYTF; CDR3 DNA: TGTGCCTGGAGTGTACAAGGGTACTATGGCTACACCTTC
clone size: many; D gene: -; J gene: TRBJ2-3; V gene: TRBV10-2; CDR3 protein: CASSARDNTDTQYF; CDR3 DNA: TGCGCCAGCAGTGCCCGGGACAACACAGATACGCAGTATTTT
clone size: many; D gene: -; J gene: TRBJ1-1; V gene: TRBV11-2; CDR3 protein: CASSLRATEAFF; CDR3 DNA: TGTGCCAGCAGCCTGCGGGCCACTGAAGCTTTCTTT
clone size: many; D gene: -; J gene: TRBJ2-7; V gene: TRBV5-1; CDR3 protein: CASSLEGSYEQYF; CDR3 DNA: TGCGCCAGCAGCTTGGAAGGATCCTACGAGCAGTACTTC
clone size: many; D gene: -; J gene: TRBJ1-5; V gene: TRBV7-2; CDR3 protein: CASSSAQGSQPQHF; CDR3 DNA: TGTGCCAGCAGCTCCGCACAGGGAAGTCAGCCCCAGCATTTT
clone size: many; D gene: -; J gene: TRBJ2-7; V gene: TRBV24-1; CDR3 protein: CATSDPGTGAYEQYF; CDR3 DNA: TGTGCCACCAGTGACCCCGGGACCGGAGCCTACGAGCAGTACTTC
clone size: -; D gene: TRBD2; J gene: TRBJ2-2; V gene: TRBV20-1; CDR3 protein: CSASEGLADLNTGELFF; CDR3 DNA: TGCAGTGCCTCCGAGGGACTAGCAGACTTGAACACCGGGGAGCTGTTTTTT
clone size: many; D gene: -; J gene: TRBJ2-1; V gene: TRBV5-1; CDR3 protein: CASSTEREQFF; CDR3 DNA: TGCGCCAGCAGCACCGAAAGGGAGCAGTTCTTC
clone size: many; D gene: -; J gene: TRBJ2-5; V gene: TRBV5-1; CDR3 protein: CASSLENRIETQYF; CDR3 DNA: TGCGCCAGCAGCTTGGAGAACAGGATAGAGACCCAGTACTTC
clone size: -; D gene: -; J gene: TRBJ1-2; V gene: TRBV7-9; CDR3 protein: CASSSPFRDYYGYTF; CDR3 DNA: TGTGCCAGCAGCTCCCCCTTTAGAGACTACTATGGCTACACCTTC
clone size: many; D gene: -; J gene: TRBJ2-1; V gene: TRBV5-1; CDR3 protein: CASSLGGFTYNEQFF; CDR3 DNA: TGCGCCAGCAGCTTGGGTGGGTTTACCTACAATGAGCAGTTCTTC
clone size: many; D gene: TRBD1; J gene: TRBJ2-3; V gene: TRBV7-2; CDR3 protein: CASSLDTGADTQYF; CDR3 DNA: TGTGCCAGCAGCTTAGATACAGGGGCCGATACGCAGTATTTT
clone size: many; D gene: -; J gene: TRBJ2-3; V gene: TRBV7-6; CDR3 protein: CASSLRVSGTDTQYF; CDR3 DNA: TGTGCCAGCAGCTTACGAGTCAGCGGCACAGATACGCAGTATTTT
clone size: many; D gene: -; J gene: TRBJ1-6; V gene: TRBV18; CDR3 protein: CASSPTGSSYNSPLHF; CDR3 DNA: TGTGCCAGCTCACCCACAGGGAGCTCCTATAATTCACCCCTCCACTTT
clone size: -; D gene: TRBD2; J gene: TRBJ2-5; V gene: TRBV20-1; CDR3 protein: CSARGGFETQYF; CDR3 DNA: TGCAGTGCTAGGGGGGGGTTTGAGACCCAGTACTTC
clone size: -; D gene: -; J gene: TRBJ2-7; V gene: TRBV2; CDR3 protein: CASSNRAPYEQYF; CDR3 DNA: TGTGCCAGCAGCAACAGGGCTCCTTACGAGCAGTACTTC
clone size: -; D gene: TRBD2; J gene: TRBJ2-1; V gene: TRBV19; CDR3 protein: CASSWGGRSSSEQFF; CDR3 DNA: TGTGCCAGTAGTTGGGGCGGGAGGTCATCAAGTGAGCAGTTCTTC
clone size: few; D gene: TRBD1; J gene: TRBJ1-5; V gene: TRBV29-1; CDR3 protein: CSVVLGGLGQPQHF; CDR3 DNA: TGCAGCGTTGTTCTAGGGGGCTTGGGTCAGCCCCAGCATTTT
clone size: -; D gene: -; J gene: TRBJ1-1; V gene: TRBV12-3/TRBV12-4; CDR3 protein: CASSPHYDSMNTEAFF; CDR3 DNA: TGTGCCAGCAGCCCCCATTACGACAGTATGAACACTGAAGCTTTCTTT
clone size: many; D gene: -; J gene: TRBJ2-1; V gene: TRBV2; CDR3 protein: CASRGVGDSYNEQFF; CDR3 DNA: TGTGCCAGCAGGGGGGTGGGGGACTCCTACAATGAGCAGTTCTTC
clone size: many; D gene: TRBD2; J gene: TRBJ2-1; V gene: TRBV4-1; CDR3 protein: CASSQDGTSGPRPHNEQFF; CDR3 DNA: TGCGCCAGCAGCCAGGACGGGACTAGCGGGCCGAGGCCCCACAATGAGCAGTTCTTC
clone size: many; D gene: TRBD1; J gene: TRBJ1-5; V gene: TRBV28; CDR3 protein: CASRPGQGDQPQHF; CDR3 DNA: TGTGCCAGCAGGCCGGGACAGGGGGATCAGCCCCAGCATTTT
clone size: -; D gene: TRBD1; J gene: TRBJ2-5; V gene: TRBV5-4; CDR3 protein: CASSPPQGAEETQYF; CDR3 DNA: TGTGCCAGCAGCCCCCCGCAGGGGGCAGAAGAGACCCAGTACTTC
clone size: many; D gene: -; J gene: TRBJ2-5; V gene: TRBV3-1; CDR3 protein: CASSQRQNQETQYF; CDR3 DNA: TGTGCCAGCAGCCAGCGGCAGAATCAAGAGACCCAGTACTTC
clone size: many; D gene: TRBD1; J gene: TRBJ1-1; V gene: TRBV20-1; CDR3 protein: CSARVGQVNTEAFF; CDR3 DNA: TGCAGTGCTAGAGTGGGACAGGTGAACACTGAAGCTTTCTTT
clone size: few; D gene: TRBD2; J gene: TRBJ2-3; V gene: TRBV20-1; CDR3 protein: CSASGLAGGTDTQYF; CDR3 DNA: TGCAGTGCCAGCGGACTAGCGGGGGGCACAGATACGCAGTATTTT
clone size: -; D gene: TRBD2; J gene: TRBJ2-1; V gene: TRBV20-1; CDR3 protein: CSARDGASGTTYNEQFF; CDR3 DNA: TGCAGTGCTAGAGATGGAGCTAGCGGGACGACCTACAATGAGCAGTTCTTC
clone size: many; D gene: TRBD2; J gene: TRBJ2-1; V gene: TRBV7-9; CDR3 protein: CASSSRQRGRGDEQFF; CDR3 DNA: TGTGCCAGCAGCTCCCGACAGCGGGGCCGGGGGGATGAGCAGTTCTTC
clone size: -; D gene: -; J gene: TRBJ1-1; V gene: TRBV12-3/TRBV12-4; CDR3 protein: CASTNEIGWANTEAFF; CDR3 DNA: TGTGCCAGCACCAATGAGATCGGGTGGGCGAACACTGAAGCTTTCTTT
clone size: few; D gene: TRBD2; J gene: TRBJ2-7; V gene: TRBV10-1; CDR3 protein: CASSESRTSGRYFYEQYF; CDR3 DNA: TGCGCCAGCAGTGAGTCCCGGACTAGCGGGAGGTATTTCTACGAGCAGTACTTC
clone size: -; D gene: -; J gene: TRBJ1-1; V gene: TRBV20-1; CDR3 protein: CSASGDEFTGAFF; CDR3 DNA: TGCAGTGCTAGCGGCGATGAATTCACTGGAGCTTTCTTT
clone size: -; D gene: -; J gene: TRBJ2-7; V gene: TRBV15; CDR3 protein: CATSRGRGSSYEQYF; CDR3 DNA: TGTGCCACCAGCAGAGGACGGGGGAGCTCCTACGAGCAGTACTTC
clone size: many; D gene: -; J gene: TRBJ2-5; V gene: TRBV2; CDR3 protein: CASSEDRGGKTQYF; CDR3 DNA: TGTGCCAGCAGTGAAGACCGGGGTGGCAAGACCCAGTACTTC
clone size: many; D gene: TRBD2; J gene: TRBJ2-1; V gene: TRBV6-1; CDR3 protein: CASKGGTSPYNEQFF; CDR3 DNA: TGTGCCAGCAAGGGGGGGACTAGCCCCTACAATGAGCAGTTCTTC
clone size: -; D gene: TRBD1; J gene: TRBJ1-1; V gene: TRBV5-4; CDR3 protein: CASSSDRVVISSEAFF; CDR3 DNA: TGTGCCAGCAGCTCGGACAGGGTGGTTATTAGCTCTGAAGCTTTCTTT
clone size: -; D gene: TRBD2; J gene: TRBJ2-1; V gene: TRBV20-1; CDR3 protein: CSAPLAGGNNEQFF; CDR3 DNA: TGCAGTGCTCCTCTAGCGGGGGGGAACAATGAGCAGTTCTTC
clone size: many; D gene: -; J gene: TRBJ2-1; V gene: TRBV5-1; CDR3 protein: CASSQQGPNEQFF; CDR3 DNA: TGCGCCAGCAGCCAACAGGGACCTAATGAGCAGTTCTTC
clone size: -; D gene: -; J gene: TRBJ1-6; V gene: TRBV19; CDR3 protein: CASIADRAYNSPLHF; CDR3 DNA: TGTGCCAGTATCGCGGACAGAGCGTATAATTCACCCCTCCACTTT